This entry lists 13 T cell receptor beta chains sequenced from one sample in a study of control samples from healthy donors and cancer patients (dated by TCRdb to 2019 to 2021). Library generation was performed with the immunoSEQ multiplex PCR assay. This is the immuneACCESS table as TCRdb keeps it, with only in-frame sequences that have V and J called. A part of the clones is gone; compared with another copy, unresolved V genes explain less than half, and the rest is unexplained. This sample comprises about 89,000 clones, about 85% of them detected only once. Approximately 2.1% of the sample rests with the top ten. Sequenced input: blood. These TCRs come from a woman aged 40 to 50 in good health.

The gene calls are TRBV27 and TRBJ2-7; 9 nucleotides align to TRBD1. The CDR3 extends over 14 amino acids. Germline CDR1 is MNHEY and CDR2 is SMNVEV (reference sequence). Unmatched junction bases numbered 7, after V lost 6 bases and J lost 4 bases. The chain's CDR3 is CASRNTGTGYEQYF. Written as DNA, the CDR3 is TGTGCCAGCAGAAACACCGGGACAGGGTACGAGCAGTACTTC.

The CDR3 is CASSTGVAGLISGANVLTF. The CDR3 region has the DNA TGCGCCAGCAGCACGGGGGTGGCAGGGTTGATTTCTGGGGCCAACGTCCTGACTTTC. The V call is TRBV5-1, the J call TRBJ2-6; tentative D call: TRBD2 (6 bases). Trimming took 4 bases from V and 1 from J, leaving 21 bases between them. CDR3 length: 19 amino acids. Per the germline V gene, CDR1 is SGHRS and CDR2 is YFSETQ. The variable domain in full, with the rest retrieved from reference TRBV5-1 and TRBJ2-6, is KAGVTQTPRYLIKTRGQQVTLSCSPISGHRSVSWYQQTPGQGLQFLFEYFSETQRNKGNFPGRFSGRQFSNSRSEMNVSTLELGDSALYLCASSTGVAGLISGANVLTFGAGSRLTVL.

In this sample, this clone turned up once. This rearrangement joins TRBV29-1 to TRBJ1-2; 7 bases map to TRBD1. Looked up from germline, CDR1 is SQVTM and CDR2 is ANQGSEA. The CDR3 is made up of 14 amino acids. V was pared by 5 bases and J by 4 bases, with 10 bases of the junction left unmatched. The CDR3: CSVPTAGTAYGYTF. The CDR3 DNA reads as TGCAGCGTTCCAACCGCCGGGACAGCCTATGGCTACACCTTC.

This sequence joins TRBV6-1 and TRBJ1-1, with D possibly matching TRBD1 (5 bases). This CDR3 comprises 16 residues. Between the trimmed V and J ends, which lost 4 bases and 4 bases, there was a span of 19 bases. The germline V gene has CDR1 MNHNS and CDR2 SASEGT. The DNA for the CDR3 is TGTGCCAGCAGTGCCAATAATCTGGCCGGGACCACTGAAGCTTTCTTT. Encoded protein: CASSANNLAGTTEAFF.

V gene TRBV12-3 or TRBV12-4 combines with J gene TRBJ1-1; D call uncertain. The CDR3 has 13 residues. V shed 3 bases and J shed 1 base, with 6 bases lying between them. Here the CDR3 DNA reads TGTGCCAGCAGTTTTAGCAGGAACACTGAAGCTTTCTTT. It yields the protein CASSFSRNTEAFF.

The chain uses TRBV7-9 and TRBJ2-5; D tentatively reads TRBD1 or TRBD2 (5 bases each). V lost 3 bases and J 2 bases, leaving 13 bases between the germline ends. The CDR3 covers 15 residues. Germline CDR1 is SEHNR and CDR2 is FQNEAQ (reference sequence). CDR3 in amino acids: CASSFPGDGQETQYF. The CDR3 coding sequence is TGTGCCAGCAGCTTCCCTGGGGACGGGCAAGAGACCCAGTACTTC.

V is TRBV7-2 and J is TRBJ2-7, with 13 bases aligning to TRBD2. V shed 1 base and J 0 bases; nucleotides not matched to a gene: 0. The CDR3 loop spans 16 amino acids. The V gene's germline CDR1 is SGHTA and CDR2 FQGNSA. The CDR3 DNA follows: TGTGCCAGCAGCTTAGGGACTAGCGGGGGCTCCTACGAGCAGTACTTC. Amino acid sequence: CASSLGTSGGSYEQYF.

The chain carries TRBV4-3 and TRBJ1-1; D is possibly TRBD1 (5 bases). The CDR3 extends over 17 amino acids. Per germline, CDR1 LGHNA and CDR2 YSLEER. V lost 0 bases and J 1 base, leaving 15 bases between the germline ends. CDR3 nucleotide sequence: TGCGCCAGCAGCCAAGATTTGACAGCCGCTAGGAACACTGAAGCTTTCTTT. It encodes CASSQDLTAARNTEAFF.

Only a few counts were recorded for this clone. Here the CDR3 DNA reads TGTGCCAGCAGTCCCCTAAATGGACGGATGTCAAAAAAAGAGACCCAGTACTTC. Its translation is CASSPLNGRMSKKETQYF. The V and J genes are TRBV2 and TRBJ2-5; D gene uncertain. Germline V gene sequence: CDR1 SNHLY, CDR2 FYNNEI. The CDR3 is 18 residues long. Trimming stripped 5 bases from V and 3 bases from J, with 25 bases between.

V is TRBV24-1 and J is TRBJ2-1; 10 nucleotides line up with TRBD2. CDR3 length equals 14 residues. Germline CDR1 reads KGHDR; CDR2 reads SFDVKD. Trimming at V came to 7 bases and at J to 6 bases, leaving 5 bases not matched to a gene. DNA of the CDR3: TGTGCCACCAGACAAGCGGGGGGGCGCAATGAGCAGTTCTTC. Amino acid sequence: CATRQAGGRNEQFF.

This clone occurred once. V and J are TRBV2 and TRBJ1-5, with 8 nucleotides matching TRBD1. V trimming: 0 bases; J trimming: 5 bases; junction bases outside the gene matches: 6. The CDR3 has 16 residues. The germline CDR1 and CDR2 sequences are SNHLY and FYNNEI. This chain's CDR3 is CASSEARGQGYQPQHF. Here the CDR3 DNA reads TGTGCCAGCAGTGAAGCACGTGGACAGGGTTATCAGCCCCAGCATTTT.

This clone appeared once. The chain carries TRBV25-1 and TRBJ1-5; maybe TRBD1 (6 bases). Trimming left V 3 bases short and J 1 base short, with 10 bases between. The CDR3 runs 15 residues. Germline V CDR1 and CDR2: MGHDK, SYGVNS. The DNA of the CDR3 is TGTGCCAGCAGTGACGGGACAACAAGCAATCAGCCCCAGCATTTT. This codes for CASSDGTTSNQPQHF.

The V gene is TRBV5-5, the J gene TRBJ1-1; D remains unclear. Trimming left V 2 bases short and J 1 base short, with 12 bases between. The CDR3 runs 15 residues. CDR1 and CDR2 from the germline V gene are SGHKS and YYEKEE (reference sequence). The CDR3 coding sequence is TGTGCCAGCAGCTTTTGGTTGGGTCGGAACACTGAAGCTTTCTTT. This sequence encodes CASSFWLGRNTEAFF.